The sequence of this TCR beta chain was determined in a study of T-cell memory formation after mild COVID-19. Broader study findings: A second wave expanding day 15 to 37 was CD4+-biased; contracting clones were balanced.

Remarks on this clonotype: Its antigen is as yet unknown.

MiXCR, run by TCRdb on the 5' RACE reads, gives a single entry per CDR3 protein. This sample has fewer than 500,000 distinct CDR3 sequences, with 20% to 30% found just once. The germline V gene has CDR1 ENHRY and CDR2 SYGVKD. V dropped 6 bases and J dropped 3 bases, with 9 bases sitting between them. The CDR3 is 12 amino acids. This chain connects TRBV10-3 to TRBJ2-7; a weak D match, TRBD1 (5 bases). The sequenced sample consisted of PBMCs or a T cell subset sorted from them (not recorded which). The sequence derives from an adult woman who had mild COVID-19 (a few samples of this study predate the infection). Cell type and time point are not known. The CDR3 sequence is CAISNTGYEQYF. CDR3 bases: TGTGCCATCAGCAACACAGGCTACGAGCAGTACTTC.